The rows below give T cell receptor beta chains drawn from one sample of a study of blood T cell repertoires in COVID-19. Measured with immunoSEQ multiplex PCR; TCRdb has only the in-frame clones, and not every one. The sample includes 70,000 to 95,000 clones, just over 90% of them seen just once. Sequencing used peripheral blood. These receptors were taken from a woman aged 45 to 65 in a cohort sampled during active COVID-19. The CDR3 runs from the conserved cysteine through the conserved F or W. D genes are given only for firm matches. Rows give clone size only sometimes, using once, few, many, or a class for an expanded clone.

J,D,length,size,V,CDR3,DNA
TRBJ1-1,TRBD1,13,.,TRBV19,CASRGQGKAEAFF,TGTGCCAGTAGAGGACAGGGGAAGGCTGAAGCTTTCTTT
TRBJ1-1,TRBD1,16,.,TRBV19,CASSRGQGVVWTEAFF,TGTGCCAGTAGTCGAGGACAGGGGGTAGTATGGACTGAAGCTTTCTTT
TRBJ1-2,.,14,.,TRBV27,CASSLSLDFNGYTF,TGTGCCAGCAGTTTATCGCTAGACTTCAATGGCTACACCTTC
TRBJ1-1,.,13,.,TRBV3-1/TRBV3-2,CASSRLGEAEAFF,TGTGCCAGCAGCCGCTTGGGGGAGGCTGAAGCTTTCTTT
TRBJ2-3,TRBD2,14,.,TRBV5-1,CASSPGLPTDTQYF,TGCGCCAGCAGCCCGGGACTACCCACAGATACGCAGTATTTT
TRBJ2-2,.,15,.,TRBV5-1,CASSWNSGNTGELFF,TGCGCCAGCAGCTGGAATAGCGGGAACACCGGGGAGCTGTTTTTT
TRBJ2-1,.,13,.,TRBV2,CASSLTEYNEQFF,TGTGCCAGCAGTTTGACAGAGTACAATGAGCAGTTCTTC
TRBJ2-7,.,12,.,TRBV2,CASSGESYEQYF,TGTGCCAGCAGTGGGGAGTCCTACGAGCAGTACTTC
TRBJ2-4,.,13,.,TRBV3-1/TRBV3-2,CAAATLQGSIQYF,TGTGCCGCAGCAACCCTGCAGGGCTCCATTCAGTACTTC
TRBJ1-4,TRBD1,14,.,TRBV6-6,CASSLFDRGWELFF,TGTGCCAGCAGTCTCTTTGACAGGGGATGGGAACTGTTTTTT
TRBJ2-2,TRBD2,17,.,TRBV5-8,CASSLGGLAGYTGELFF,TGTGCCAGCAGCTTGGGGGGACTAGCGGGATACACCGGGGAGCTGTTTTTT
TRBJ2-2,TRBD1,16,.,TRBV12-5,CASGFGQGTNTGELFF,TGTGCTAGTGGTTTTGGACAGGGGACGAACACCGGGGAGCTGTTTTTT
TRBJ2-4,.,12,.,TRBV12-3/TRBV12-4,CASGRDKEFRYF,TGTGCCAGCGGCCGGGACAAGGAGTTTCGGTACTTC
TRBJ2-7,.,13,.,TRBV28,CASSSSGIGKEYF,TGTGCCAGCAGTTCATCAGGGATCGGAAAAGAGTACTTC
TRBJ1-1,.,14,.,TRBV27,CASSFLTGDTEAFF,TGTGCCAGCAGTTTTCTCACGGGGGACACTGAAGCTTTCTTT
TRBJ1-1,.,14,.,TRBV3-1/TRBV3-2,CASREQGMNTEAFF,TGTGCCAGCAGGGAACAGGGTATGAACACTGAAGCTTTCTTT
TRBJ2-7,TRBD1,14,.,TRBV11-3,CASSPTTGSDEQYF,TGTGCCAGCAGCCCAACGACAGGGAGCGACGAGCAGTACTTC
TRBJ1-2,.,14,.,TRBV11-2,CASSSLTGTYGYTF,TGTGCCAGCAGCTCCCTCACAGGGACCTATGGCTACACCTTC
TRBJ2-2,TRBD1,15,.,TRBV5-1,CASSLRQGVPGELFF,TGCGCCAGCAGCCTCCGACAGGGGGTCCCCGGGGAGCTGTTTTTT
TRBJ2-5,TRBD2,17,.,TRBV19,CASINTGTSGGGETQYF,TGTGCCAGTATAAACACCGGGACTAGCGGAGGCGGGGAGACCCAGTACTTC
TRBJ2-1,TRBD1,12,.,TRBV29-1,CSVGDRYNEQFF,TGCAGCGTTGGGGACAGATACAATGAGCAGTTCTTC
TRBJ1-5,.,14,.,TRBV3-1/TRBV3-2,CASSLQGPGQPQHF,TGTGCCAGCAGCCTCCAGGGGCCCGGGCAGCCCCAGCATTTT
TRBJ2-1,.,14,.,TRBV10-2,CASRQEGDYNEQFF,TGCGCCAGCCGCCAGGAGGGAGACTACAATGAGCAGTTCTTC
TRBJ1-1,.,16,.,TRBV12-5,CASGLVLGQRNTEAFF,TGTGCTAGTGGTTTGGTCCTGGGTCAGCGGAACACTGAAGCTTTCTTT
TRBJ2-3,.,14,.,TRBV13,CASSRERYERVQYF,TGTGCCAGCAGCCGGGAACGTTACGAACGGGTGCAGTATTTT
TRBJ2-1,.,17,once,TRBV19,CASSRGGPPAYYNEQFF,TGTGCCAGTAGCAGGGGAGGGCCGCCGGCATACTACAATGAGCAGTTCTTC
TRBJ2-7,TRBD2,13,.,TRBV27,CASRSAGGHEQYF,TGTGCCAGCAGGTCTGCGGGGGGTCACGAGCAGTACTTC
TRBJ2-7,TRBD2,15,.,TRBV6-2/TRBV6-3,CASRPSGSFSYEQYF,TGTGCCAGCAGACCTAGCGGGTCCTTCTCCTACGAGCAGTACTTC
TRBJ1-1,.,13,.,TRBV9,CASSVWQNTEAFF,TGTGCCAGCAGCGTGTGGCAGAACACTGAAGCTTTCTTT
TRBJ2-3,TRBD2,16,.,TRBV5-1,CASSLAVAGGSDTQYF,TGCGCCAGCAGCTTGGCGGTGGCGGGAGGGTCAGATACGCAGTATTTT
TRBJ1-2,.,14,.,TRBV5-4,CASTKAGQDYGYTF,TGTGCCAGCACCAAAGCGGGACAAGACTATGGCTACACCTTC
TRBJ2-3,.,14,.,TRBV19,CASNRARELDTQYF,TGTGCCAGTAATCGGGCTCGGGAATTAGATACGCAGTATTTT
TRBJ2-2,TRBD2,12,.,TRBV30,CAWIRGAGELFF,TGTGCCTGGATCCGGGGGGCCGGGGAGCTGTTTTTT
TRBJ1-1,TRBD1,16,.,TRBV5-1,CASSLSTGDFSTEAFF,TGCGCCAGCAGCTTGAGTACAGGGGATTTCTCCACTGAAGCTTTCTTT
TRBJ2-5,TRBD2,14,once,TRBV6-1,CASSESLAGATQYF,TGTGCCAGCAGTGAAAGTCTAGCGGGAGCGACCCAGTACTTC
TRBJ1-2,TRBD1,15,few,TRBV19,CASTSRDRALWGYTF,TGTGCCAGTACCAGCCGGGACAGGGCCTTGTGGGGCTACACCTTC
TRBJ2-7,.,15,.,TRBV5-1,CASSQGLGGYYEQYF,TGCGCCAGCAGCCAAGGACTCGGAGGCTACTACGAGCAGTACTTC